This T cell receptor (beta chain) was obtained from a study of CD8 T cells in Susac syndrome. The RNA, about 0.5 to 1 ug, was put through reverse transcription using random hexamers. TCRdb re-derived calls from the immunoSEQ multiplex PCR reads in MiXCR, one entry per CDR3 protein. The sample holds roughly 200,000 distinct CDR3 sequences, over 85% seen once. V was cut by 0 bases and J by 8 bases, with 16 bases left in between. The CDR3 consists of 14 residues. Germline V gene lookup returns CDR1 SQVTM and CDR2 ANQGSEA. Healthy donors constituted the controls, which were matched for age and sex. TEMRA cells were FACS-enriched, with CD8+ and CD4+ T cells isolated negatively.

This clonotype originated in a human donor in good health. The V call is TRBV29-1, the J call TRBJ1-2, with D possibly being TRBD1 (5 bases). The sample consisted of CD4+ T cells from PBMCs. As DNA, the CDR3 is TGCAGCGTTGAAGATGTCGCCAGGGAAAACGGCTACACCTTC. It yields the protein CSVEDVARENGYTF.